Following are 20 T cell receptor beta chains from one sample sequenced in a study of blood T cell repertoires in COVID-19. Clones were sequenced by immunoSEQ multiplex PCR, and TCRdb holds only the in-frame ones, with some missing. Among about 170,000 clones listed, just over 90% were seen once. Material: peripheral blood. The receptors stem from a man aged 18 to 30 with COVID-19, enrolled during active disease.

This chain joins TRBV9 and TRBJ1-1, with D tentatively TRBD1 (6 bases). Trimming removed 0 bases from V and 8 bases from J, with 14 bases in between. The CDR3 has 14 residues. The germline V gene encodes CDR1 SGDLS and CDR2 YYNGEE. CDR3: CASSVGQGPTEAFF. For the CDR3, the DNA is TGTGCCAGCAGCGTAGGGCAGGGGCCGACAGAAGCTTTCTTT.

This clone appeared a single time. The chain recombines TRBV29-1 with TRBJ2-1; 10 bases line up with TRBD2. Trimming took 5 bases from V and 6 from J; bases not matched to a gene: 4. This CDR3 has 13 amino acids. CDR1 and CDR2 from the germline V gene are SQVTM and ANQGSEA. CDR3 protein: CSVKREGPNEQFF. In DNA form, the CDR3 reads TGCAGCGTTAAGCGGGAGGGCCCCAATGAGCAGTTCTTC.

This chain joins TRBV19 and TRBJ2-7, with D uncertain. The CDR3 has 15 amino acids. Per the germline V gene, CDR1 is LNHDA and CDR2 is SQIVND (reference sequence). Trimming cost V 3 bases and J 5 bases, with 17 bases left between them. The CDR3 coding sequence is TGTGCCAGTAGTATTGCTTCAGGTGGTTTCAACGAGCAGTACTTC. Translating gives CASSIASGGFNEQYF.

The chain recombines TRBV5-4 with TRBJ2-2, with 8 bases matching TRBD1. Losses at the gene ends were 4 bases for V and 3 bases for J; bases not matched to a gene: 5. The CDR3 runs to 15 residues. Germline-derived CDR1 and CDR2 are SGHNT and YYREEE (reference sequence). The CDR3 coding sequence is TGTGCCAGCAGCCAAGGACAGGGTGACACCGGGGAGCTGTTTTTT. It yields the protein CASSQGQGDTGELFF.

The rearrangement uses TRBV29-1 and TRBJ2-1; possibly TRBD2 for D (6 bases). Germline CDR1 SQVTM, CDR2 ANQGSEA. This CDR3 region has 15 residues. V dropped 6 bases and J dropped 0 bases, with 15 bases sitting between them. This CDR3 is CSVEGGGSSYNEQFF. The CDR3 bases are TGCAGCGTCGAGGGCGGAGGGAGCTCCTACAATGAGCAGTTCTTC.

Details on this clone: One end of the junction fails to match germline, which may point to a read error. The chain joins TRBV4-1 to TRBJ1-4, with 7 bases matching TRBD1. The CDR3 consists of 13 residues. Per germline, CDR1 MGHRA and CDR2 YSYEKL. Here the CDR3 reads CASSQVGDRRLLF. Here the CDR3 DNA reads TGCGCCAGCAGCCAAGTGGGGGACAGAAGACTGCTTTTT.

This chain uses TRBV27 with TRBJ2-1; 9 bases are a match to TRBD2. Germline CDR1 and CDR2: MNHEY and SMNVEV (reference sequence). V gave up 4 bases and J gave up 6 bases; unmatched junction bases: 10. This CDR3 has 16 amino acids. CDR3: CASSSGAAGGINEQFF. Here the CDR3 DNA reads TGTGCCAGCAGTTCCGGCGCAGCGGGAGGTATCAATGAGCAGTTCTTC.

V usage is TRBV9 and J usage is TRBJ2-1; 10 nucleotides align to TRBD2. Losses at the gene ends were 3 bases for V and 8 bases for J; bases not matched to a gene: 11. The CDR3 is made up of 16 amino acids. The germline V gene has CDR1 SGDLS and CDR2 YYNGEE. The CDR3 nucleotides are TGTGCCAGCAGCGCCCCTTCTAGCGGGAGTAGCCATGAGCAGTTCTTC. The encoded protein is CASSAPSSGSSHEQFF.

V is TRBV12-3 or TRBV12-4 and J is TRBJ2-5; 8 nucleotides match TRBD1. V trimming: 10 bases; J trimming: 6 bases; junction bases outside the gene matches: 4. The CDR3 runs 11 residues. This CDR3 is CATGQGKTQYF. DNA for the CDR3: TGTGCCACCGGACAGGGAAAGACCCAGTACTTC.

The gene calls are TRBV13 and TRBJ2-1; TRBD2 is a possible D gene (6 bases). The CDR3 loop spans 14 amino acids. The germline V gene encodes CDR1 PRHDT and CDR2 FYEKMQ (reference sequence). The germline V and J ends were trimmed by 4 bases and 11 bases, with 18 bases remaining between them. CDR3 in amino acids: CASSSLAPTLQQFF. DNA for the CDR3: TGTGCCAGCAGCTCTCTAGCGCCGACTCTACAGCAGTTCTTC.

In its sample, this clone was seen once. This chain links TRBV5-1 with TRBJ2-7; perhaps TRBD1 as D (6 bases). Germline-derived CDR1 and CDR2 are SGHRS and YFSETQ. V shed 5 bases and J shed 2 bases, with 11 bases lying between them. The length of the CDR3 is 13 residues. The CDR3 reads CASRGDTTYEQYF. The CDR3, as DNA: TGCGCCAGCAGGGGGGACACAACCTACGAGCAGTACTTC.

J is TRBJ1-4 and V is TRBV6-2 or TRBV6-3; a possible D gene is TRBD1 (5 bases). This CDR3 has 15 residues. The germline V gene encodes CDR1 MNHEY and CDR2 SVGEGT. Trimming took off 7 bases at V and 4 bases at J, with 16 bases between the two ends. CDR3 residues: CASNPSTEDNEKLFF. CDR3 DNA sequence: TGTGCCAGCAACCCGTCGACAGAGGATAATGAAAAACTGTTTTTT.

Only one count was recorded for this clone. The chain has TRBV6-5 and TRBJ2-2; 8 nucleotides line up with TRBD2. The V segment lost 6 bases and the J segment 4 bases; nucleotides outside the gene matches: 4. Looked up from germline, CDR1 is MNHEY and CDR2 is SVGAGI. The CDR3 loop spans 14 amino acids. CDR3 loop: CASSRSGVTGELFF. CDR3 coding DNA: TGTGCCAGCAGCCGTAGCGGGGTCACCGGGGAGCTGTTTTTT.

The V and J genes are TRBV19 and TRBJ2-7; 8 nucleotides line up with TRBD1. The CDR3 is made up of 15 amino acids. V lost 4 bases, J lost 2 bases, and 7 bases stayed unmatched. The germline V gene encodes CDR1 LNHDA and CDR2 SQIVND (reference sequence). CDR3 DNA: TGTGCCAGTAGTACTCAGGGGGCCCAAACCTACGAGCAGTACTTC. It is translated as CASSTQGAQTYEQYF.

CDR3 residues: CASSQRTDNEQFF. The CDR3, as DNA: TGCGCCAGCAGCCAGCGAACTGACAATGAGCAGTTCTTC. V usage is TRBV4-3 and J usage is TRBJ2-1; D is unclear. This CDR3 has 13 residues. V shed 3 bases and J shed 5 bases, with 8 bases lying between them. Germline CDR1 LGHNA, CDR2 YSLEER.

This chain links TRBV6-5 with TRBJ1-1, with 7 bases identical to TRBD1. Germline lookup yields CDR1 MNHEY and CDR2 SVGAGI. The CDR3 runs to 14 residues. Unmatched junction bases numbered 9, after V lost 6 bases and J lost 5 bases. The CDR3 sequence: CASSYDREATEAFF. The CDR3 DNA follows: TGTGCCAGCAGCTACGACAGGGAGGCGACTGAAGCTTTCTTT.

This clone was seen just once. The V gene is TRBV27, the J gene TRBJ2-7; 9 nucleotides align to TRBD2. Germline-derived CDR1 and CDR2 are MNHEY and SMNVEV (reference sequence). This CDR3 spans 14 amino acids. The junction had 7 bases not matched to a gene; V was cut back by 10 bases and J by 0 bases. The DNA of the CDR3 is TGTGCCATTCTAGCGGGAAAGGACTCCTACGAGCAGTACTTC. Its protein product is CAILAGKDSYEQYF.

As for this clone: A junction boundary mismatches the germline segment, possibly from a read error. This rearrangement joins TRBV5-1 to TRBJ1-4; no definite D call. The V gene's germline CDR1 is SGHRS and CDR2 YFSETQ. This CDR3 contains 13 residues. CDR3 loop: CASSRGGPGELLF. In DNA, the CDR3 is TGCGCCAGCAGCCGCGGAGGGCCCGGGGAACTGCTTTTT. Filled out from reference TRBV5-1 and TRBJ1-4, the complete variable domain reads KAGVTQTPRYLIKTRGQQVTLSCSPISGHRSVSWYQQTPGQGLQFLFEYFSETQRNKGNFPGRFSGRQFSNSRSEMNVSTLELGDSALYLCASSRGGPGELLFGSGTQLSVL.

The rearrangement uses TRBV19 and TRBJ1-5, with 7 positions matching TRBD1. Germline CDR1 reads LNHDA; CDR2 reads SQIVND (reference sequence). This CDR3 region has 14 residues. The V and J ends lost 7 bases and 3 bases, in that order; junction bases with no gene match: 6. In DNA form, the CDR3 reads TGTGCCAGTATGAGACAGGGCTACAATCAGCCCCAGCATTTT. It specifies CASMRQGYNQPQHF.

This clone has just one count. The chain couples TRBV7-2 to TRBJ1-6; TRBD1 agrees at 9 bases. V dropped 6 bases and J dropped 10; count of bases not matched to a gene: 4. Germline CDR1 and CDR2: SGHTA and FQGNSA. The CDR3 spans 13 residues. CDR3 nucleotide sequence: TGTGCCAGCAGTTGGACAGGGGACTCACCCCTCCACTTT. Its translation: CASSWTGDSPLHF.